The 10 T cell receptor beta chains given below trace back to one sample, sequenced in a study of T cell responses to AZD1222 COVID-19 vaccine. Produced via immunoSEQ multiplex PCR; TCRdb's table is partial and in-frame only. The profile shows around 160,000 clones, roughly 92% of them singletons. The sequences come from peripheral blood, collected on day 0 of AZD1222 vaccination. Every receptor here comes from an adult in good health.

This clone has a count of ten or more. The V gene is TRBV28, the J gene TRBJ2-6; D is unresolved. V shed 5 bases and J shed 1 base, with 9 bases lying between them. The CDR3 is 15 amino acids. Germline CDR1 is MDHEN and CDR2 is SYDVKM. The CDR3 protein is CASSHLVSGANVLTF. CDR3 DNA sequence: TGTGCCAGCAGTCACTTAGTGTCTGGGGCCAACGTCCTGACTTTC.

The chain recombines TRBV19 with TRBJ2-6, with TRBD2 matching 7 bases. This CDR3 is 18 amino acids long. CDR1 LNHDA and CDR2 SQIVND come from the germline V gene (reference sequence). The V segment lost 3 bases and the J segment 0 bases; nucleotides outside the gene matches: 8. DNA of the CDR3: TGTGCCAGTAGTATTAAGTTCCGGGGGGTCTCTGGGGCCAACGTCCTGACTTTC. Translating gives CASSIKFRGVSGANVLTF.

V usage is TRBV28 and J usage is TRBJ1-1; D ambiguous. The CDR3 consists of 17 residues. V dropped 6 bases and J dropped 4 bases, with 24 bases sitting between them. CDR1 is MDHEN and CDR2 is SYDVKM in the germline V gene. The CDR3 here is CASRPIQSGTRSTEAFF. The CDR3 DNA sequence: TGTGCCAGCAGGCCAATACAATCGGGAACTCGAAGCACTGAAGCTTTCTTT.

The chain combines TRBV11-2 with TRBJ2-1; perhaps TRBD1 as D (6 bases). This CDR3 is 12 amino acids long. Germline CDR1 and CDR2: SGHAT and FQNNGV. Trimming pared 1 base from V and 15 bases from J, leaving 13 bases between. The CDR3: CASSLGSWDMFF. As DNA, the CDR3 is TGTGCCAGCAGCTTAGGTTCTTGGGACATGTTCTTC. Full variable domain (missing parts from reference TRBV11-2 and TRBJ2-1): EAGVAQSPRYKIIEKRQSVAFWCNPISGHATLYWYQQILGQGPKLLIQFQNNGVVDDSQLPKDRFSAERLKGVDSTLKIQPAKLEDSAVYLCASSLGSWDMFFGPGTRLTVL.

J is TRBJ2-7 and V is TRBV27; D is unclear. The CDR3 extends over 15 amino acids. Looked up from germline, CDR1 is MNHEY and CDR2 is SMNVEV (reference sequence). The germline V and J ends were trimmed by 3 bases and 3 bases, with 15 bases remaining between them. The CDR3 nucleotides are TGTGCCAGCAGTTTCACTCCCCCAGTCCACTACGAGCAGTACTTC. Translated, it gives CASSFTPPVHYEQYF.

This chain connects TRBV5-1 to TRBJ1-4, with D possibly being TRBD1 (6 bases). This CDR3 region has 16 residues. CDR1 SGHRS and CDR2 YFSETQ come from the germline V gene. V lost 0 bases and J 5 bases, leaving 14 bases between the germline ends. The CDR3: CASSLAKTGGNEKLFF. In DNA form, the CDR3 reads TGCGCCAGCAGCTTGGCCAAGACAGGAGGGAATGAAAAACTGTTTTTT.

The chain couples TRBV19 to TRBJ1-6; 9 bases are shared with TRBD1. With V trimmed by 5 bases and J by 8 bases, 7 bases remained unmatched. The CDR3 has 15 residues. Germline V lookup: CDR1 LNHDA, CDR2 SQIVND (reference sequence). This CDR3 reads CASSGGQGSYSPLHF. The DNA of the CDR3 is TGTGCCAGTAGTGGAGGACAGGGGTCCTATTCACCCCTCCACTTT. Filled out from reference TRBV19 and TRBJ1-6, the complete variable domain reads DGGITQSPKYLFRKEGQNVTLSCEQNLNHDAMYWYRQDPGQGLRLIYYSQIVNDFQKGDIAEGYSVSREKKESFPLTVTSAQKNPTAFYLCASSGGQGSYSPLHFGNGTRLTVT.

This clone was observed a few times. Other DNA sequences in this specimen translate into the identical CDR3. This chain connects TRBV30 to TRBJ1-2; TRBD1 aligns across 8 bases. The V segment lost 3 bases and the J segment 5 bases; nucleotides outside the gene matches: 5. Germline CDR1 is GTSNPN and CDR2 is SVGIG (reference sequence). There are 13 residues in the CDR3. CDR3 in DNA: TGTGCCTGGAGCCGGGACAGGCCTTATGGCTACACCTTC. Its protein is CAWSRDRPYGYTF. The complete variable domain, with remaining parts taken from reference TRBV30 and TRBJ1-2, reads SQTIHQWPATLVQPVGSPLSLECTVEGTSNPNLYWYRQAAGRGLQLLFYSVGIGQISSEVPQNLSASRPQDRQFILSSKKLLLSDSGFYLCAWSRDRPYGYTFGSGTRLTVV.

This clone was counted between two and nine times. The V gene is TRBV2, the J gene TRBJ1-2, with D perhaps matching TRBD1 (5 bases). Germline V gene lookup returns CDR1 SNHLY and CDR2 FYNNEI. The CDR3 spans 13 residues. V dropped 8 bases and J dropped 4 bases, with 14 bases sitting between them. CDR3 loop: CASGPQGAYGYTF. CDR3 coding DNA: TGTGCCAGCGGTCCCCAGGGAGCCTATGGCTACACCTTC. The variable domain in full, completed from reference TRBV2 and TRBJ1-2, reads EPEVTQTPSHQVTQMGQEVILRCVPISNHLYFYWYRQILGQKVEFLVSFYNNEISEKSEIFDDQFSVERPDGSNFTLKIRSTKLEDSAMYFCASGPQGAYGYTFGSGTRLTVV.

The chain employs TRBV19 and TRBJ2-1; D perhaps matches TRBD2 (6 bases). The CDR3 runs to 15 residues. The V end lost 2 bases, the J end lost 2 bases, and 10 bases lay between the germline ends. Germline lookup yields CDR1 LNHDA and CDR2 SQIVND (reference sequence). CDR3 protein: CASSILWGAYNEQFF. The CDR3 DNA sequence: TGTGCCAGTAGTATATTATGGGGGGCCTACAATGAGCAGTTCTTC.